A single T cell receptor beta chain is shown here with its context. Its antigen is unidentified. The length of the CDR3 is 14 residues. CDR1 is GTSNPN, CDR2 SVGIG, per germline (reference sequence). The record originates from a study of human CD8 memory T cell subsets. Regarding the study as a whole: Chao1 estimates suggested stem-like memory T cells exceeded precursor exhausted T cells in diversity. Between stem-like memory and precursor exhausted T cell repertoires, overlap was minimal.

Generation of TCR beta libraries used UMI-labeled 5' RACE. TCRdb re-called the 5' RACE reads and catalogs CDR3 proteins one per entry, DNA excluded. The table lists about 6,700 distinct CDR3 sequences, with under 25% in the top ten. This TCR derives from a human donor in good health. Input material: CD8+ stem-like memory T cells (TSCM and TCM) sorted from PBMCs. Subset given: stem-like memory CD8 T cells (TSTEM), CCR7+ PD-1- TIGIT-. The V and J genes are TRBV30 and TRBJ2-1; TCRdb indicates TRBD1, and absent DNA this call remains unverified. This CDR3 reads CAWSAGGAYNEQFF.